The 9 T cell receptor beta chains below were found in one sample sequenced in a study of blood T cell repertoires in COVID-19. The table came from immunoSEQ multiplex PCR; TCRdb's copy has only in-frame clones and leaves some out. The data hold roughly 400,000 clones, with over 75% observed a single time. Sequenced sample: PBMCs or T cells enriched from blood (not recorded which). These receptors all come from a woman under 30 who had been exposed to COVID-19.

This chain joins TRBV7-9 and TRBJ2-2; perhaps TRBD2 as D (6 bases). In germline, CDR1 is SEHNR, CDR2 FQNEAQ (reference sequence). The CDR3 sequence is 16 residues long. V was shortened by 1 base and J by 2 bases, with 11 bases between the two germline ends. CDR3 sequence (DNA): TGTGCCAGCAGCTTAGGGCTAGCGATTAACACCGGGGAGCTGTTTTTT. Translation: CASSLGLAINTGELFF.

This chain uses TRBV4-3 with TRBJ2-2; 9 positions match TRBD2. The V and J ends lost 0 bases and 5 bases, in that order; junction bases with no gene match: 10. Germline lookup yields CDR1 LGHNA and CDR2 YSLEER. The CDR3 consists of 18 residues. The DNA of the CDR3 is TGCGCCAGCAGCCAAGAGGGGCCGCGGGGGGGCTGGACCGGGGAGCTGTTTTTT. Amino acid sequence: CASSQEGPRGGWTGELFF.

V is TRBV4-1 and J is TRBJ1-1; D is perhaps TRBD1 (5 bases). Germline loops: CDR1 MGHRA, CDR2 YSYEKL. CDR3 size: 14 residues. Trimming removed 3 bases from V and 3 bases from J, with 11 bases in between. This CDR3 is CASSQSTGDTEAFF. The CDR3 DNA is TGCGCCAGCAGCCAGTCGACGGGGGACACTGAAGCTTTCTTT.

J is TRBJ2-2 and V is TRBV11-2; D may be TRBD2 (7 bases). Germline assignment: CDR1 SGHAT and CDR2 FQNNGV. Trimming cost V 2 bases and J 4 bases, with 11 bases left between them. The CDR3 consists of 15 residues. The chain's CDR3 is CASSLRGATTGELFF. In DNA, the CDR3 is TGTGCCAGCAGCTTACGGGGGGCTACCACCGGGGAGCTGTTTTTT. The full variable domain, its missing parts supplied by reference TRBV11-2 and TRBJ2-2, is EAGVAQSPRYKIIEKRQSVAFWCNPISGHATLYWYQQILGQGPKLLIQFQNNGVVDDSQLPKDRFSAERLKGVDSTLKIQPAKLEDSAVYLCASSLRGATTGELFFGEGSRLTVL.

This clone was counted only a few times. CDR3 DNA sequence: TGTGCCAGCAGCGTAGACACGGTCGGAGGGGAAGCTTTCTTT. It encodes CASSVDTVGGEAFF. The chain combines TRBV9 with TRBJ1-1; D is uncertain. This CDR3 comprises 14 residues. Germline CDR1 reads SGDLS; CDR2 reads YYNGEE. The V end was cut by 0 bases, the J end by 8 bases, with 14 bases between. The full variable domain, rest sourced from reference TRBV9 and TRBJ1-1, is DSGVTQTPKHLITATGQRVTLRCSPRSGDLSVYWYQQSLDQGLQFLIQYYNGEERAKGNILERFSAQQFPDLHSELNLSSLELGDSALYFCASSVDTVGGEAFFGQGTRLTVV.

The gene calls are TRBV5-8 and TRBJ1-1, with 7 nucleotides matching TRBD1. After removal of 0 bases from V and 4 bases from J, the junction contained 3 bases not matched to a gene. CDR1 is SGHTS, CDR2 YDEGEE, per germline. CDR3 size: 14 residues. The DNA for the CDR3 is TGTGCCAGCAGCTTGGGTCAGGGGGTCACTGAAGCTTTCTTT. It is translated as CASSLGQGVTEAFF.

This clone was seen many times. This rearrangement joins TRBV12-3 or TRBV12-4 to TRBJ1-1; D uncertain. Trimming stripped 2 bases from V and 0 bases from J, with 4 bases between. The CDR3 has 13 amino acids. The DNA for the CDR3 is TGTGCCAGCAGTTTACAGGTGAACACTGAAGCTTTCTTT. Protein product: CASSLQVNTEAFF.

In its sample, this clone was seen once. The V and J genes are TRBV2 and TRBJ2-1; TRBD2 is a possible D gene (6 bases). This CDR3 region has 13 residues. The V end lost 9 bases, the J end lost 12 bases, and 21 bases lay between the germline ends. Germline loops: CDR1 SNHLY, CDR2 FYNNEI. CDR3 nucleotide sequence: TGTGCCAGACGAATGGCGCCTCCCGGGGGGCAGTTCTTC. Protein product: CARRMAPPGGQFF.

The gene calls are TRBV2 and TRBJ1-2, with a possible D match to TRBD1 (6 bases). V was pared by 2 bases and J by 6 bases, with 13 bases between. This CDR3 is 14 amino acids long. Germline-derived CDR1 and CDR2 are SNHLY and FYNNEI. CDR3 nucleotides: TGTGCCAGCAGTGAACAAATACAGGGCCATGGCTACACCTTC. This encodes CASSEQIQGHGYTF.